Following are 32 T cell receptor beta chains from one sample sequenced in a study of T cell clonality in common variable immunodeficiency. Sequenced by immunoSEQ multiplex PCR; TCRdb stores in-frame clones only, minus some. This sample has about 23,000 clones, each found more than once. General study findings and limits: Common variable immunodeficiency TCR beta sequences reportedly had fewer deletions and N-nucleotide insertions.

Their antigens remain unidentified. The sample was peripheral blood mononuclear cells. These receptors originate from a human donor with common variable immunodeficiency.

As concerns this clone: The read is 3 residues too short to cover the CDR3 end, so that end is filled in from the germline J gene. The genes are TRBV11-3 and TRBJ2-1, with 8 bases identical to TRBD2. Germline CDR1 is SGHNT and CDR2 is YENEEA. The CDR3 runs to 14 residues. Trimming removed 4 bases from V and 7 bases from J; junction bases left unmatched: 6. Here the CDR3 reads CASSSGLEGNEQFF. CDR3 DNA, as far as it was read: TGTGCCAGCAGCTCGGGACTAGAGGGGAATGAG.

As concerns this clone: The CDR3 end lies 3 residues beyond the end of the read and is filled in from the germline J gene. V gene TRBV2 combines with J gene TRBJ2-3, with 8 bases lining up with TRBD1. CDR3 length: 14 residues. In germline, CDR1 is SNHLY, CDR2 FYNNEI. V gave up 6 bases and J gave up 4 bases; unmatched junction bases: 6. CDR3 amino acids: CASRSTGAADTQYF. The CDR3 DNA, read in part, is TGTGCCAGCAGATCGACAGGGGCGGCAGATACG.

This clone was seen repeatedly, ten times or more. The read comes to an end 3 residues before the CDR3 does, leaving the germline J gene to fill in the end. This chain connects TRBV28 to TRBJ1-2; possibly TRBD1 for D (6 bases). Germline CDR1 and CDR2: MDHEN and SYDVKM. This CDR3 is built from 14 residues. Between the trimmed V and J ends, which lost 5 bases and 5 bases, there was a span of 15 bases. The CDR3 here is CASSTTRTEYGYTF. The CDR3 DNA, read in part, is TGTGCCAGCAGTACAACAAGGACAGAGTATGGC.

A few counts support this clone. The read stops 3 residues short of the end of the CDR3; the missing end is completed from the germline J gene. This chain connects TRBV19 to TRBJ1-2, with D unresolved. The ends were cut back, 8 bases at V and 2 bases at J, with 6 bases in the middle. CDR1 is LNHDA and CDR2 is SQIVND in the germline V gene (reference sequence). This CDR3 contains 11 residues. CDR3 amino acids: CASQWNYGYTF. CDR3 DNA, as far as it was read: TGTGCCAGTCAGTGGAACTATGGC.

There are many counts of this clone. The CDR3 is cut off 3 residues early in the read; its end comes from the germline J gene. The chain couples TRBV30 to TRBJ2-1, with a possible D match to TRBD2 (6 bases). The length of the CDR3 is 14 residues. Trimming removed 5 bases from V and 4 bases from J, with 15 bases in between. Germline CDR1 GTSNPN, CDR2 SVGIG (reference sequence). The sequenced CDR3 bases are TGTGCCTGGTTGCCGGGACTTCTTTACAATGAG. Protein sequence: CAWLPGLLYNE. The CDR3 as a whole reads CAWLPGLLYNEQFF. Together with reference TRBV30 and TRBJ2-1, the CDR3 gives the full variable domain: SQTIHQWPATLVQPVGSPLSLECTVEGTSNPNLYWYRQAAGRGLQLLFYSVGIGQISSEVPQNLSASRPQDRQFILSSKKLLLSDSGFYLCAWLPGLLYNEQFFGPGTRLTVL.

This clone has a handful of counts. The read falls 3 residues short of the CDR3 end, and the missing part is taken from the germline J gene. The genes are TRBV7-9 and TRBJ1-6; D not certain. V lost 3 bases to trimming and J lost 1 base, with 4 bases between them. CDR3 size: 14 residues. Germline V gene sequence: CDR1 SEHNR, CDR2 FQNEAQ (reference sequence). The sequenced part of the CDR3 DNA is TGTGCCAGCAGCTTCAGTTCCTATAATTCACCC. Protein product: CASSFSSYNSP. The full-length CDR3 reads as CASSFSSYNSPLHF. Variable domain in full (rest from reference TRBV7-9 and TRBJ1-6): DTGVSQNPRHKITKRGQNVTFRCDPISEHNRLYWYRQTLGQGPEFLTYFQNEAQLEKSRLLSDRFSAERPKGSFSTLEIQRTEQGDSAMYLCASSFSSYNSPLHFGNGTRLTVT.

This clone has only a few counts. The CDR3 end lies 3 residues beyond the end of the read and is filled in from the germline J gene. The gene calls are TRBV2 and TRBJ1-4; no definite D call. The CDR3 loop spans 15 amino acids. The germline V gene encodes CDR1 SNHLY and CDR2 FYNNEI. Trimming left V 6 bases short and J 3 bases short, with 14 bases between. The part of the CDR3 DNA that was read is TGTGCCAGCAGCTCCGTCGGGGTTCCTAATGAAAAA. This encodes CASSSVGVPNEK. The whole CDR3 protein reads CASSSVGVPNEKLFF.

This clone was seen ten or more times. The DNA ends 3 residues before the CDR3 does, and the rest of the CDR3 is filled in from the germline J gene. The chain has TRBV19 and TRBJ2-4, with 10 bases matching TRBD1. The CDR3 is 15 amino acids. The junction had 5 bases not matched to a gene; V was cut back by 1 base and J by 8 bases. Germline CDR1 reads LNHDA; CDR2 reads SQIVND (reference sequence). Incomplete CDR3 DNA: TGTGCCAGTAGTATAGGAAGGGGACAGGGGCACATT. Translating it yields CASSIGRGQGHI. The whole CDR3 region reads CASSIGRGQGHIQYF. Full variable domain (remainder filled in from reference TRBV19 and TRBJ2-4): DGGITQSPKYLFRKEGQNVTLSCEQNLNHDAMYWYRQDPGQGLRLIYYSQIVNDFQKGDIAEGYSVSREKKESFPLTVTSAQKNPTAFYLCASSIGRGQGHIQYFGAGTRLSVL.

There are a few counts of this clone. The observed sequence ends 3 residues before the CDR3 terminus, with the missing tail filled in from the germline J gene. This sequence joins TRBV6-1 and TRBJ2-3; D not resolved. Germline assignment: CDR1 MNHNS and CDR2 SASEGT. V gave up 4 bases and J gave up 2 bases, with 4 bases separating them. The CDR3 loop spans 12 amino acids. The part of the CDR3 DNA that was read is TGTGCCAGCAGTGTCCTCACAGATACG. This codes for CASSVLTDT. The complete CDR3 reads CASSVLTDTQYF.

This clone has ten or more counts. The read comes to an end 3 residues before the CDR3 does, leaving the germline J gene to fill in the end. The chain joins TRBV30 to TRBJ2-3; D might be TRBD1 (5 bases). The CDR3 runs 15 residues. CDR1 GTSNPN and CDR2 SVGIG come from the germline V gene (reference sequence). V lost 0 bases, J lost 0 bases, and 10 bases lay in between. The covered CDR3 bases are TGTGCCTGGAGTGTAGGCAGGGTAAGCACAGATACG. Translated, it gives CAWSVGRVSTDT. The whole CDR3 sequence is CAWSVGRVSTDTQYF.

This clone was observed at least ten times. The CDR3 end lies 3 residues beyond the end of the read and is filled in from the germline J gene. V gene TRBV18 combines with J gene TRBJ1-1, with a weak D call TRBD1 (5 bases). V lost 3 bases and J 1 base, leaving 6 bases between the germline ends. CDR1 and CDR2 from the germline V gene are KGHSH and LQKENI. The CDR3 length is 13 residues. The CDR3 region is CASSPRENTEAFF. The DNA read from the CDR3 is TGTGCCAGCTCACCCAGGGAGAACACTGAA. Full variable domain (rest looked up from reference TRBV18 and TRBJ1-1): NAGVMQNPRHLVRRRGQEARLRCSPMKGHSHVYWYRQLPEEGLKFMVYLQKENIIDESGMPKERFSAEFPKEGPSILRIQQVVRGDSAAYFCASSPRENTEAFFGQGTRLTVV.

There are a few counts of this clone. At one end the junction does not follow the germline gene, possibly because of a read error. Read coverage stops 3 residues before the CDR3 terminus; the germline J gene supplies the remainder. The chain carries TRBV7-9 and TRBJ2-3; D possibly corresponds to TRBD1 (5 bases). Germline-derived CDR1 and CDR2 are SEHNR and FQNEAQ (reference sequence). The CDR3 is 13 residues long. CDR3 sequence: CSSSLRQTDTQYF. CDR3 DNA (partial): TGTTCCAGCAGCTTACGACAGACAGATACG. The full variable domain, rest sourced from reference TRBV7-9 and TRBJ2-3, is DTGVSQNPRHKITKRGQNVTFRCDPISEHNRLYWYRQTLGQGPEFLTYFQNEAQLEKSRLLSDRFSAERPKGSFSTLEIQRTEQGDSAMYLCSSSLRQTDTQYFGPGTRLTVL.

Concerning this clone itself: The read stops 3 residues short of the end of the CDR3; the missing end is completed from the germline J gene. The chain links TRBV19 to TRBJ1-6; no definite D call. With 7 bases removed from V and 5 bases from J, the gap between germline ends came to 12 bases. In germline, CDR1 is LNHDA, CDR2 SQIVND (reference sequence). CDR3 size: 14 residues. CDR3 bases read: TGTGCCAGTAACCCGAACGGGGATAATTCACCC. Its translation: CASNPNGDNSP. The CDR3 in full is CASNPNGDNSPLHF.

This clone was counted between two and nine times. The CDR3 is cut off 3 residues early in the read; its end comes from the germline J gene. This chain links TRBV18 with TRBJ1-2, with D uncertain. Germline assignment: CDR1 KGHSH and CDR2 LQKENI. The ends were cut back, 4 bases at V and 2 bases at J, with 8 bases in the middle. CDR3 length: 13 amino acids. The CDR3 loop reads CASSQNSNYGYTF. CDR3 bases read: TGTGCCAGCTCACAGAACAGCAACTATGGC.

This clone was found many times. The missing CDR3 end, 3 residues past where the read stops, is filled in from the germline J gene. This chain links TRBV5-5 with TRBJ2-1, with D possibly being TRBD2 (6 bases). The CDR3 has 15 amino acids. Germline V gene data show CDR1 as SGHKS and CDR2 as YYEKEE (reference sequence). V was pared by 2 bases and J by 4 bases, with 13 bases between. CDR3: CASSFGGKRYNEQFF. CDR3 DNA, as far as it was read: TGTGCCAGCAGCTTCGGCGGGAAAAGATACAATGAG.

This clone was recorded many times. Sequencing ends 3 residues short of the CDR3 end; the germline J gene provides the rest. The rearrangement uses TRBV5-6 and TRBJ2-2; 8 positions match TRBD1. This CDR3 contains 14 residues. The germline CDR1 and CDR2 sequences are SGHDT and YYEEEE. V lost 1 base, J lost 6 bases, and 2 bases stayed unmatched. The sequenced part of the CDR3 DNA is TGTGCCAGCAGCTTGCAGGGGGCGGCCGGGGAG. It yields the protein CASSLQGAAGE. The full CDR3 is CASSLQGAAGELFF.

This clone was detected many times. Incomplete CDR3 DNA: TGCGCCAGCAGCCCCTCGGACCAAGAGACC. Residues: CASSPSDQET. The entire CDR3 sequence reads CASSPSDQETQYF. J is TRBJ2-5 and V is TRBV4-1; no definite D call. The read ends 3 residues shy of where the CDR3 ends; the end is completed using the germline J gene. Germline V gives CDR1 MGHRA, CDR2 YSYEKL. V was pared by 4 bases and J by 0 bases, with 6 bases between. This CDR3 region has 13 residues.

This clone has ten or more counts. The CDR3 extends 3 residues past the end of the read, so its final part is completed from the germline J gene. This rearrangement joins TRBV7-9 to TRBJ2-7, with D possibly TRBD2 on 6 matching bases. In germline, CDR1 is SEHNR, CDR2 FQNEAQ (reference sequence). Trimming removed 5 bases at V and 3 bases at J, with 14 bases between. The CDR3 covers 14 residues. This CDR3 is CASSARTAGYEQYF. The covered CDR3 bases are TGTGCCAGCAGCGCTCGAACAGCGGGCTACGAG.

This clone was picked up many times. With the read ending 3 residues before the CDR3 end, the germline J gene is used to fill in that end. The rearrangement joins TRBV5-1 to TRBJ2-3; 7 nucleotides match TRBD2. Trimming removed 5 bases from V and 6 bases from J; junction bases left unmatched: 6. From germline, CDR1 is SGHRS and CDR2 YFSETQ. CDR3 length: 13 amino acids. CDR3 residues: CASSPWGGDTQYF. The part of the CDR3 DNA that was read is TGCGCCAGCAGTCCGTGGGGGGGGGATACG.

This clone was seen a few times. Read coverage stops 3 residues before the CDR3 terminus; the germline J gene supplies the remainder. The rearrangement joins TRBV18 to TRBJ2-7; 10 bases fit TRBD1. Germline CDR1 reads KGHSH; CDR2 reads LQKENI. The CDR3 runs to 15 residues. The junction had 1 base not matched to a gene; V was cut back by 0 bases and J by 2 bases. Here the CDR3 reads CASSPPGQGTYEQYF. The sequenced CDR3 bases are TGTGCCAGCTCACCACCGGGACAGGGGACCTACGAG. The full variable domain, in which reference TRBV18 and TRBJ2-7 provide the parts outside the CDR3, is NAGVMQNPRHLVRRRGQEARLRCSPMKGHSHVYWYRQLPEEGLKFMVYLQKENIIDESGMPKERFSAEFPKEGPSILRIQQVVRGDSAAYFCASSPPGQGTYEQYFGPGTRLTVT.

This clone was counted between two and nine times. The read ends 3 residues shy of where the CDR3 ends; the end is completed using the germline J gene. V usage is TRBV7-9 and J usage is TRBJ1-1; the match to TRBD1 covers 10 bases. Losses at the gene ends were 6 bases for V and 4 bases for J; bases not matched to a gene: 8. The V gene's germline CDR1 is SEHNR and CDR2 FQNEAQ (reference sequence). CDR3 length: 15 residues. The CDR3 reads CASSQLGQGSTEAFF. The part of the CDR3 DNA that was read is TGTGCCAGCAGTCAACTGGGACAGGGGAGCACTGAA.

On this clone: The read gets to within 3 residues of the CDR3 end, and the germline J gene fills in the rest. This rearrangement joins TRBV5-1 to TRBJ1-1; D may be TRBD1 (6 bases). There are 15 residues in the CDR3. V dropped 2 bases and J dropped 3 bases, with 14 bases sitting between them. Germline lookup yields CDR1 SGHRS and CDR2 YFSETQ. The CDR3 region is CASSLQGALYTEAFF. The CDR3 DNA, read in part, is TGCGCCAGCAGCTTACAGGGCGCACTCTACACTGAA.

Only a few counts were recorded for this clone. The read finishes 3 residues shy of the CDR3 end, and the germline J gene is used to complete it. The chain recombines TRBV7-8 with TRBJ1-3; D is uncertain. CDR1 and CDR2 (germline): SGHVS, FQNEAQ. The CDR3 totals 18 residues. The germline V and J ends were trimmed by 0 bases and 5 bases, with 20 bases remaining between them. The CDR3 loop is CASSLAFKGSNLRNTIYF. CDR3 bases read: TGTGCCAGCAGCTTAGCGTTCAAAGGGTCTAACCTGAGAAACACC.

In this sample, this clone turned up many times. The read ends 3 residues early relative to the CDR3; the germline J gene fills the gap. V is TRBV7-3 and J is TRBJ2-3, with a possible D match to TRBD1 (6 bases). The V gene's germline CDR1 is SGHTA and CDR2 FQGTGA. The CDR3 has 15 amino acids. Trimming took off 2 bases at V and 3 bases at J, with 12 bases between the two ends. CDR3 sequence: CASSLLGGWTDTQYF. The covered CDR3 bases are TGTGCCAGCAGCTTACTTGGGGGCTGGACAGATACG.

In regard to this clone: The observed sequence ends 3 residues before the CDR3 terminus, with the missing tail filled in from the germline J gene. The chain has TRBV6-2 or TRBV6-3 and TRBJ2-1, with 9 positions matching TRBD2. Germline CDR1 and CDR2: MNHEY and SVGEGT. This CDR3 spans 17 amino acids. Trimming took 2 bases from V and 6 from J; bases not matched to a gene: 11. CDR3 amino acids: CASSYEGGRASSNEQFF. CDR3 DNA (partial): TGTGCCAGCAGTTACGAAGGCGGGAGGGCGAGCAGCAATGAG.

This clone was recorded at least ten times. The CDR3 goes on 3 residues after the read ends, and that part is filled in from the germline J gene. V gene TRBV14 combines with J gene TRBJ1-2; D uncertain. The CDR3 is 12 residues long. Germline V gives CDR1 SGHDN, CDR2 FVKESK. CDR3 DNA (partial): TGTGCCAGCAGCCAAGGAAAGGGCGGC. Protein sequence: CASSQGKGG. The whole CDR3 is CASSQGKGGYTF.

Note on this clone: Read sequence stops 3 residues before the CDR3 end, and the germline J gene provides the missing end. This chain connects TRBV7-6 to TRBJ2-2, with 8 nucleotides matching TRBD1. This CDR3 contains 16 residues. V gave up 0 bases and J gave up 8 bases; unmatched junction bases: 8. The germline CDR1 and CDR2 sequences are SGHVS and FNYEAQ. The CDR3 here is CASSLARQGASGELFF. Partial CDR3 DNA: TGTGCCAGCAGCTTAGCTCGGCAGGGGGCGAGTGGGGAG.

This clone qualifies as medium-sized (0.01 to 0.1%). Read data end 3 residues before the CDR3 end; the end is taken from the germline J gene. The rearrangement uses TRBV10-3 and TRBJ2-5; a weak D match, TRBD1 (6 bases). Germline V gene data show CDR1 as ENHRY and CDR2 as SYGVKD. Trimming stripped 7 bases from V and 0 bases from J, with 12 bases between. The CDR3 contains 14 residues. The CDR3 reads CAIKGETDQETQYF. The DNA read from the CDR3 is TGTGCCATCAAGGGGGAGACGGACCAAGAGACC.

This clone was counted a few times. The CDR3 is CAWSVRGGDNQPQHF. The covered CDR3 bases are TGTGCCTGGAGTGTAAGAGGGGGGGACAATCAGCCC. The genes are TRBV30 and TRBJ1-5, with D possibly being TRBD1 (6 bases). The read ends 3 residues before the CDR3 terminus; that terminus is restored from the germline J gene. Germline V gene data show CDR1 as GTSNPN and CDR2 as SVGIG (reference sequence). V was trimmed by 0 bases and J by 3 bases, leaving 12 bases between them. The CDR3 covers 15 residues. Filled out from reference TRBV30 and TRBJ1-5, the complete variable domain reads SQTIHQWPATLVQPVGSPLSLECTVEGTSNPNLYWYRQAAGRGLQLLFYSVGIGQISSEVPQNLSASRPQDRQFILSSKKLLLSDSGFYLCAWSVRGGDNQPQHFGDGTRLSIL.

Note on this clone: The CDR3 is cut off 3 residues early in the read; its end comes from the germline J gene. This chain joins TRBV2 and TRBJ2-2, with TRBD2 identical over 12 bases. Germline CDR1 reads SNHLY; CDR2 reads FYNNEI. This CDR3 has 18 amino acids. V lost 4 bases to trimming and J lost 1 base; unmatched junction nucleotides: 7. This CDR3 reads CASSGSGLAGGNTGELFF. The part of the CDR3 DNA that was read is TGTGCCAGCAGTGGGTCGGGACTAGCGGGCGGGAACACCGGGGAG.

As to this clone: The read comes to an end 3 residues before the CDR3 does, leaving the germline J gene to fill in the end. The chain carries TRBV19 and TRBJ1-2; the match to TRBD1 covers 7 bases. This CDR3 region has 15 residues. The V gene's germline CDR1 is LNHDA and CDR2 SQIVND (reference sequence). J gave up 1 base and V 5 bases, and 7 bases lay outside the gene matches. The covered CDR3 bases are TGTGCCAGTAGTCCCCATCGACAGGGTAACTATGGC. Translating it yields CASSPHRQGNYG. The entire CDR3 reads CASSPHRQGNYGYTF.

This clone was counted at least ten times. The read stops 3 residues short of the end of the CDR3; the missing end is completed from the germline J gene. The genes are TRBV2 and TRBJ1-1; 7 bases are a match to TRBD1. The germline V gene encodes CDR1 SNHLY and CDR2 FYNNEI. Losses at the gene ends were 4 bases for V and 1 base for J; bases not matched to a gene: 6. The CDR3 consists of 15 residues. The CDR3 spells CASSVQPGGNTEAFF. The sequenced CDR3 bases are TGTGCCAGCAGTGTCCAGCCAGGGGGGAACACTGAA.